The entry below describes one T cell receptor beta chain. Its antigen is undetermined. This may be a read error, as it is one base from a much larger clone. The data belong to a study of T cell repertoires in cytomegalovirus infection. TCRdb reprocessed the reads with MiXCR, giving one entry per CDR3 protein. The repertoire holds around 490,000 distinct CDR3 sequences, with approximately 26% as singletons. CDR3 length equals 16 residues. Trimming removed 7 bases from V and 0 bases from J, with 17 bases in between. Per germline, CDR1 MNHEY and CDR2 SVGAGI. General study results and limits: In two of eight donors, the top clonotype was HLA-C-restricted CMV-specific.

The origin of this receptor is a human donor in good health (CMV status not recorded). Some clones in this sample may be carry-over from other donors' samples. The material sequenced was PBMCs. The chain uses TRBV6-5 and TRBJ2-3; D may be TRBD2 (6 bases). In DNA form, the CDR3 reads TGTGCCAGCACCCTAAACTACAGCGGGAGCACAGATACGCAGTATTTT. Protein sequence: CASTLNYSGSTDTQYF.